This T cell receptor (beta chain) was identified during a study of blood T cell repertoires in COVID-19. This CDR3 comprises 13 residues. Between the trimmed V and J ends, which lost 2 bases and 8 bases, there was a span of 15 bases. Germline V lookup: CDR1 SQVTM, CDR2 ANQGSEA. Authors' data handling: Reference gene primers were amplified, and this amplification served to estimate nucleated cell counts. Produced via immunoSEQ multiplex PCR; TCRdb's table is partial and in-frame only. The V and J calls and clone size come from that table; D and trimming were worked out from the DNA. The sample yields roughly 150,000 clones, about 83% seen once.

This chain joins TRBV29-1 and TRBJ1-2; possibly TRBD1 for D (5 bases). The sequencing input was peripheral blood. The receptor was isolated from a man between 60 and 70 years old with acute or convalescent COVID-19. CDR3 amino acids: CSVERRGGGGYTF. In DNA, the CDR3 is TGCAGCGTTGAAAGGCGGGGGGGTGGAGGCTACACCTTC.